Detailed here is one TCR beta chain. Its antigen is as yet unknown. The entirety of the isolated RNA underwent reverse transcription, so expressed TCRB transcripts were sequenced. Naive, central memory and regulatory T cell samples yielded around 3.6 million reads on average. Repertoires were generated with immunoSEQ multiplex PCR, while TCRdb's copy carries only in-frame clones and drops some. The table shows fewer than 900,000 clones, with 15% to 20% occurring only once. The entry originates in a study of beta chain features in type 1 diabetes. Study-wide results and limits: The naive, central memory and Treg TCRB repertoires of patients appeared to be more similar to one another than those of healthy donors.

CDR3 length: 14 amino acids. J lost 1 base, V lost 6 bases, and 3 bases had no gene match. CDR1 ENHRY and CDR2 SYGVKD come from the germline V gene. Isolation of CD4+ naive, central memory, regulatory and stem cell-like memory cells was achieved by sorting via CD45RO/CCR7/CD25/CD127/CD95/CD27. Each sorted fraction was over 98% pure. This TCR was sampled from a young woman in good health. The sample was naive CD4+ T cells from blood. This chain connects TRBV10-3 to TRBJ2-3; TRBD2 matches at 8 bases. CDR3 loop: CAIRTTSGTDTQYF. The DNA of the CDR3 is TGTGCCATCAGAACGACTAGCGGCACAGATACGCAGTATTTT.